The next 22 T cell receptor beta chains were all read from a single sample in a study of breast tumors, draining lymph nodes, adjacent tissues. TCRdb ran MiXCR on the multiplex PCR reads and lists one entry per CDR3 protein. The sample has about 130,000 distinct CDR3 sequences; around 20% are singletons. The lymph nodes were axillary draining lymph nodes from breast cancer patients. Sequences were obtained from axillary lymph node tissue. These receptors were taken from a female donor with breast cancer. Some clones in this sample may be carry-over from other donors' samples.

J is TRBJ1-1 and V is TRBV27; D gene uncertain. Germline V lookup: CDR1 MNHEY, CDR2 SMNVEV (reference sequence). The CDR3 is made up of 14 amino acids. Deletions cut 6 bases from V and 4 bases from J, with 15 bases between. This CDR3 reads CASSRQLWGTEAFF. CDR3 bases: TGTGCCAGCAGCCGCCAGTTATGGGGCACTGAAGCTTTCTTT.

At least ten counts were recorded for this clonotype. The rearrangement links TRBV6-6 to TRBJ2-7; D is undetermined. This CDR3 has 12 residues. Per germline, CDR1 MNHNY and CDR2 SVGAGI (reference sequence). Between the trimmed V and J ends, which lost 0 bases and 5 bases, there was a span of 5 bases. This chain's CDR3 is CASSYSKDEQYF. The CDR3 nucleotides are TGTGCCAGCAGTTACTCGAAGGACGAGCAGTACTTC.

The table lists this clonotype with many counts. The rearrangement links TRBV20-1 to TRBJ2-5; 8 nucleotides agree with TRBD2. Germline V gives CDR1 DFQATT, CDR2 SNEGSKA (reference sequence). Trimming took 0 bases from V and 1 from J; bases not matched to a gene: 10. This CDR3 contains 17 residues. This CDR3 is CSARDRKVAGFQETQYF. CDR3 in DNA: TGCAGTGCTAGAGATAGGAAAGTAGCGGGGTTCCAAGAGACCCAGTACTTC.

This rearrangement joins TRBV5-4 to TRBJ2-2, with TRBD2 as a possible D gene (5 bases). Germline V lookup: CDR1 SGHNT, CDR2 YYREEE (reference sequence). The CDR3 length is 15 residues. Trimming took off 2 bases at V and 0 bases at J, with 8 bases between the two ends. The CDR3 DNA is TGTGCCAGCAGCTTCCCGGGGTCGAACACCGGGGAGCTGTTTTTT. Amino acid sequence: CASSFPGSNTGELFF.

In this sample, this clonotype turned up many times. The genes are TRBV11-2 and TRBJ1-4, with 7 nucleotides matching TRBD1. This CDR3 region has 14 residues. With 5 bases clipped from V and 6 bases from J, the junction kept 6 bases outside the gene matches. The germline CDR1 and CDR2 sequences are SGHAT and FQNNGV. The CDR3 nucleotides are TGTGCCAGCAGCGCGACAGGGCTTTATGAAAAACTGTTTTTT. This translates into CASSATGLYEKLFF.

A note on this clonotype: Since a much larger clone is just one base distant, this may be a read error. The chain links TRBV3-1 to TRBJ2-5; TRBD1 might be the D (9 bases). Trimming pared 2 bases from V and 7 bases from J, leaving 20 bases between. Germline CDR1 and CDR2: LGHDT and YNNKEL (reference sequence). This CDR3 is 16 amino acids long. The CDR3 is CASSQNPQGAGGTQYF. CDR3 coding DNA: TGTGCCAGCAGCCAAAACCCACAGGGGGCGGGAGGGACCCAGTACTTC.

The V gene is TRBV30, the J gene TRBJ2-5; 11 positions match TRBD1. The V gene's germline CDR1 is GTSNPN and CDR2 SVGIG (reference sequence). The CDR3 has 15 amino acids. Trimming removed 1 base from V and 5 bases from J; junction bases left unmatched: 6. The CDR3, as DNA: TGTGCCTGGAGTGCGGGGACAGGGGGAGTGGAGACCCAGTACTTC. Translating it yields CAWSAGTGGVETQYF.

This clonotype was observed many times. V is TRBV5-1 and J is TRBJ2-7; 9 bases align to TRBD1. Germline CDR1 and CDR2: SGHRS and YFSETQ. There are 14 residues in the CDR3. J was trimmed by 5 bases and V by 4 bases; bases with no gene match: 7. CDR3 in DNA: TGCGCCAGCAGCCCGGACAGGGGATACCACGAGCAGTACTTC. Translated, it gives CASSPDRGYHEQYF.

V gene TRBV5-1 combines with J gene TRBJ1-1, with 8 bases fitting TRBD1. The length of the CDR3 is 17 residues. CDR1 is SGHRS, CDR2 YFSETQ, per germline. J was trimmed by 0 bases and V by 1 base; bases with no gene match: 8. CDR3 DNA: TGCGCCAGCAGCTTGTACTACAGGGGGGTAATGAACACTGAAGCTTTCTTT. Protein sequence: CASSLYYRGVMNTEAFF.

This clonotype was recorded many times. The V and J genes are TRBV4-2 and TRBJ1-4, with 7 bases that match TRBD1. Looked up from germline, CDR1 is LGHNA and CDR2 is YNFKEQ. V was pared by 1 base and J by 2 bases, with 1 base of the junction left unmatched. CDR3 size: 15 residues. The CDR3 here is CASSQAGGTNEKLFF. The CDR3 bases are TGTGCCAGCAGCCAAGCAGGGGGGACTAATGAAAAACTGTTTTTT.

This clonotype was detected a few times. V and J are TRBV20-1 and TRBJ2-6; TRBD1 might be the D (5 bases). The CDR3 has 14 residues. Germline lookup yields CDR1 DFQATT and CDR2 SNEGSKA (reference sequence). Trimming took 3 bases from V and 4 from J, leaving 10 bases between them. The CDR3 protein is CSASQGAGANVLTF. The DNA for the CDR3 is TGCAGTGCTAGTCAAGGGGCGGGGGCCAACGTCCTGACTTTC.

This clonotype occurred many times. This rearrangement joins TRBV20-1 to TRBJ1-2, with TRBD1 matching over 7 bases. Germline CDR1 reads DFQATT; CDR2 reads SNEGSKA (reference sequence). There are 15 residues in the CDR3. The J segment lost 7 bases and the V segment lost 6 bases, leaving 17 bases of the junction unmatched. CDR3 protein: CSARPTGRNFFGYTF. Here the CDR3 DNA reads TGCAGTGCCCGGCCGACAGGGAGGAATTTCTTTGGCTACACCTTC.

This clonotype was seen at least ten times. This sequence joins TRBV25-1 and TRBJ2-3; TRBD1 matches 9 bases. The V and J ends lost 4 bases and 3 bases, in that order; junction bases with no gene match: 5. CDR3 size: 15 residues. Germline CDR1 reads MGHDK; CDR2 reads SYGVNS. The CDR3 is CASSATGGWTDTQYF. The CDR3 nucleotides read TGTGCCAGCAGTGCCACAGGGGGCTGGACAGATACGCAGTATTTT. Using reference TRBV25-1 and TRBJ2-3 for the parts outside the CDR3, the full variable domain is EADIYQTPRYLVIGTGKKITLECSQTMGHDKMYWYQQDPGMELHLIHYSYGVNSTEKGDLSSESTVSRIRTEHFPLTLESARPSHTSQYLCASSATGGWTDTQYFGPGTRLTVL.

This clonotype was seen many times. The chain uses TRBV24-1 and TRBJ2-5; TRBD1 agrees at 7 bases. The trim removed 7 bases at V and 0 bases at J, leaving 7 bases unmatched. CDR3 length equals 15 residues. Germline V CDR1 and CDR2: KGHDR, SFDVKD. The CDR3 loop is CATSGETGYQETQYF. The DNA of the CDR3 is TGTGCCACCAGCGGAGAGACAGGGTACCAAGAGACCCAGTACTTC.

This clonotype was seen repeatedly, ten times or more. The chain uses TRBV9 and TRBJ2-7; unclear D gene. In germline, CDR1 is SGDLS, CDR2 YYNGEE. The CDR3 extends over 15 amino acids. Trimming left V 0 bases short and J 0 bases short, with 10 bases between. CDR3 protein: CASSVGGGLSYEQYF. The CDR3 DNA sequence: TGTGCCAGCAGCGTAGGGGGTGGTCTCTCCTACGAGCAGTACTTC.

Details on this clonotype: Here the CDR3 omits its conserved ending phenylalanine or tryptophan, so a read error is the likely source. The CDR3, as DNA: TGCGCCAGCAGCTTCGGGACAGGGGAAGGCTCACCCCTCCACTGT. Its translation is CASSFGTGEGSPLHC. The genes are TRBV5-1 and TRBJ1-6; TRBD1 agrees at 10 bases. Germline CDR1 SGHRS, CDR2 YFSETQ. The CDR3 loop spans 15 amino acids. The V and J ends lost 2 bases and 10 bases, in that order; junction bases with no gene match: 6.

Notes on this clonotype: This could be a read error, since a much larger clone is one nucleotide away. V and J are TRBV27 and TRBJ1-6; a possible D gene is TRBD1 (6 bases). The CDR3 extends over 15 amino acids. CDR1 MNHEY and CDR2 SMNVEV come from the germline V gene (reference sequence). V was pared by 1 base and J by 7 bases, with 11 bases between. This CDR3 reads CASSLWAGTNSPLHF. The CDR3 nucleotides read TGTGCCAGCAGTTTATGGGCAGGGACAAATTCACCCCTCCACTTT.

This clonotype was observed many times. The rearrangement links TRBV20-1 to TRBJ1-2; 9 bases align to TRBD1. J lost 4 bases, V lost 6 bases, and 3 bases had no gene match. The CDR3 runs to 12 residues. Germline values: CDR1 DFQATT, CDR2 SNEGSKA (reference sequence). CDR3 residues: CSAPGQGYGYTF. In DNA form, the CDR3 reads TGCAGTGCACCGGGACAGGGCTATGGCTACACCTTC.

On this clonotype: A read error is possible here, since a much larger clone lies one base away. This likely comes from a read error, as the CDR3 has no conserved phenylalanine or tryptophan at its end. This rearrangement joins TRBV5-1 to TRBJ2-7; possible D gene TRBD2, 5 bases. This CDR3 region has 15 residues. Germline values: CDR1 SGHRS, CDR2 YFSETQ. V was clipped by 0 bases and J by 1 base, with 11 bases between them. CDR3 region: CASSLGSSMSYEQYL. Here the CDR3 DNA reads TGCGCCAGCAGCTTGGGTTCTAGCATGTCCTACGAGCAGTACCTC.

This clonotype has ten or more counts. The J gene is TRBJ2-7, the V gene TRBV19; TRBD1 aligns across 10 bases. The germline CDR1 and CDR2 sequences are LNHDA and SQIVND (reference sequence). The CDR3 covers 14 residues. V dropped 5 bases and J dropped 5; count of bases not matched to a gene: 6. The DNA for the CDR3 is TGTGCCAGTAGTCCAACCGGGACAGGGGACGAGCAGTACTTC. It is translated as CASSPTGTGDEQYF.

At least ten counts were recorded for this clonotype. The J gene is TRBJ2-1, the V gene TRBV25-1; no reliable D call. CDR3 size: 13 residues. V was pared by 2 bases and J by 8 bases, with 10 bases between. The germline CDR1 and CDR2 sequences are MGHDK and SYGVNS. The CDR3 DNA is TGTGCCAGCAGTGAACTGGGGAACCATGAGCAGTTCTTC. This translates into CASSELGNHEQFF.

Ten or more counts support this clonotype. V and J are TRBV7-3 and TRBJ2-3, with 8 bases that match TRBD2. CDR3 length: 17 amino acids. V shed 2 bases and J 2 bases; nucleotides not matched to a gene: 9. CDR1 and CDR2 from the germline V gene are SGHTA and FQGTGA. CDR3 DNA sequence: TGTGCCAGCAGCTTACGGGTAGCGGGATCCTCCACAGATACGCAGTATTTT. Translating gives CASSLRVAGSSTDTQYF.